Below, one T cell receptor beta chain is given with its context. What antigen it recognizes has not been identified. No qualities accompany the bases; no much larger clone lies one base away. This record belongs to a study of response to subunit inactivated influenza vaccine (dated by TCRdb to 2016 to 2018). Regarding the complete study: Deep quantitative profiling of the T cell receptor repertoire was used in the study to follow responses to a trivalent subunit inactivated influenza vaccine. The research as a whole found: According to the authors, only a limited number of new T cells may be recruited by each seasonal influenza vaccination.

Library preparation used RT-PCR. Instrument used: Illumina HiSeq 2500. TCRdb reworked the public reads: Q25 trimming with fastp, MiXCR clone assembly, productive beta chains retained. Rows are unified per CDR3 protein, each entry keeping the most common DNA and genes. Recorded for this sample are approximately 570,000 distinct CDR3 sequences; approximately 7.6% of them occurred a single time. The ten largest clones capture 10% to 15% of the sample. Germline trimming amounts to 0 bases on V and 6 bases on J, with 7 as the count of junction bases outside the gene matches. From the germline V gene, CDR1 is LGHNA and CDR2 is YSLEER. The CDR3, from cysteine to phenylalanine, totals 15 residues. Just CDR3 DNA is preserved here, 45 bases in frame from base 1.

The receptor comes from a man between 50 and 69 years old who received an inactivated influenza vaccine. Donor details come from another sample of the same person, matched by shared clones. The receptor chain draws on TRBV4-3 and TRBJ2-5; 7 nucleotides in the junction match TRBD1. The specimen comprised PBMCs from blood, sampled about 24 months after vaccination. For the CDR3, the sequence is CASSQDVGGAKTQYF. At the DNA level, the sequence is TGCGCCAGCAGCCAAGATGTAGGGGGCGCGAAGACCCAGTACTTC.